The 28 T cell receptor beta chains below all came from one sample that was sequenced in a study of shared clonotypes between healthy human individuals (dated by TCRdb to the early 2020s). The method was the immunoSEQ multiplex PCR assay. In TCRdb, the immuneACCESS table is reduced to in-frame sequences with V and J assigned. These tables do not hold every clone; where another copy was compared, an unresolved V gene accounts for under half, and the others remain unexplained. The sample table records approximately 700,000 clones; about three quarters of these occur just once. The ten largest clones add up to around 1.7% of the sample. Sample: memory CD4+ T cells sorted from blood. This sample's cell subset or site label indicates: CD45RA-negative fraction. These TCRs come from a woman aged 30 to 39 in good health.

V usage is TRBV4-2 and J usage is TRBJ2-3; D is ambiguous. Trimming cost V 3 bases and J 3 bases, with 4 bases left between them. Germline V gene lookup returns CDR1 LGHNA and CDR2 YNFKEQ. This CDR3 is built from 12 residues. The CDR3 sequence: CASSQRTDTQYF. CDR3 coding DNA: TGTGCCAGCAGCCAGAGGACAGATACGCAGTATTTT.

With respect to this clone: The sample carries other DNA sequences with the same CDR3. This rearrangement joins TRBV28 to TRBJ1-2; D is ambiguous. From germline, CDR1 is MDHEN and CDR2 SYDVKM. The CDR3 runs to 12 residues. Deletions cut 6 bases from V and 2 bases from J, with 7 bases between. The CDR3 DNA follows: TGTGCCAGCAGCTCGCGAAACTATGGCTACACCTTC. It yields the protein CASSSRNYGYTF.

This clone showed up many times. The sample contains more than one DNA sequence encoding this CDR3. The rearrangement links TRBV11-3 to TRBJ2-2; 7 nucleotides line up with TRBD1. V shed 4 bases and J 5 bases; nucleotides not matched to a gene: 7. Germline V CDR1 and CDR2: SGHNT, YENEEA. The CDR3 runs 15 residues. The CDR3 loop is CASSSGTAFTGELFF. The CDR3 DNA reads TGTGCCAGCAGCTCCGGGACAGCGTTTACCGGGGAGCTGTTTTTT.

This chain uses TRBV4-2 with TRBJ2-3, with TRBD2 matching over 10 bases. Germline loops: CDR1 LGHNA, CDR2 YNFKEQ. The trim removed 0 bases at V and 1 base at J, leaving 7 bases unmatched. There are 18 residues in the CDR3. The CDR3 sequence is CASSQENAGTSGTDTQYF. In DNA, the CDR3 is TGTGCCAGCAGCCAAGAAAACGCCGGGACTAGCGGCACAGATACGCAGTATTTT.

The chain has TRBV2 and TRBJ2-2; D is undetermined. The CDR3 loop spans 13 amino acids. V lost 1 base and J 7 bases, leaving 7 bases between the germline ends. Germline loops: CDR1 SNHLY, CDR2 FYNNEI. The CDR3 here is CASSEEAVGELFF. In DNA form, the CDR3 reads TGTGCCAGCAGTGAAGAGGCGGTCGGGGAGCTGTTTTTT. The full variable domain, its missing parts supplied by reference TRBV2 and TRBJ2-2, is EPEVTQTPSHQVTQMGQEVILRCVPISNHLYFYWYRQILGQKVEFLVSFYNNEISEKSEIFDDQFSVERPDGSNFTLKIRSTKLEDSAMYFCASSEEAVGELFFGEGSRLTVL.

This clone appeared a few times. Distinct nucleotide sequences in the sample also encode this CDR3. The chain is built from TRBV14 and TRBJ1-1; the D gene is possibly TRBD1 (5 bases). V shed 4 bases and J shed 1 base, with 7 bases lying between them. Germline V gives CDR1 SGHDN, CDR2 FVKESK. The CDR3 sequence is 13 residues long. The CDR3 nucleotides read TGTGCCAGCAGCCGAACAGGGAACACTGAAGCTTTCTTT. It yields the protein CASSRTGNTEAFF. The entire variable domain, with the rest obtained from reference TRBV14 and TRBJ1-1, is as follows: EAGVTQFPSHSVIEKGQTVTLRCDPISGHDNLYWYRRVMGKEIKFLLHFVKESKQDESGMPNNRFLAERTGGTYSTLKVQPAELEDSGVYFCASSRTGNTEAFFGQGTRLTVV.

The gene calls are TRBV27 and TRBJ2-7, with 12 positions matching TRBD2. Germline loops: CDR1 MNHEY, CDR2 SMNVEV (reference sequence). V was clipped by 5 bases and J by 4 bases; unmatched bases: 12. The CDR3 sequence is 17 residues long. The CDR3 DNA reads TGTGCCAGCAGTCCTTTGAGACTAGCGGGAGTTTTGTACGAGCAGTACTTC. Protein: CASSPLRLAGVLYEQYF.

CDR3 region: CASSHPGQPSYEQYF. In DNA, the CDR3 is TGTGCCAGCAGCCATCCGGGACAACCTTCCTACGAGCAGTACTTC. The chain is built from TRBV11-2 and TRBJ2-7; maybe TRBD1 (6 bases). Trimming removed 5 bases at V and 1 base at J, with 15 bases between. This CDR3 region has 15 residues. The V gene's germline CDR1 is SGHAT and CDR2 FQNNGV.

The chain has TRBV7-2 and TRBJ1-5; D remains ambiguous. The germline V gene encodes CDR1 SGHTA and CDR2 FQGNSA. The CDR3 has 13 residues. Trimming cost V 5 bases and J 3 bases, with 8 bases left between them. This CDR3 is CASSPEANQPQHF. The CDR3 bases are TGTGCCAGCAGCCCGGAGGCCAATCAGCCCCAGCATTTT.

The table lists this clone with a few counts. The chain employs TRBV23-1 and TRBJ2-1; D is uncertain. TRBV23-1 has ORF status, its function being uncertain. V lost 4 bases and J 4 bases, leaving 14 bases between the germline ends. CDR3 length equals 15 residues. The CDR3 DNA sequence: TGCGCCAGCAGTCCGAAATCCCTCCCTTACAATGAGCAGTTCTTC. Protein: CASSPKSLPYNEQFF.

The V and J genes are TRBV5-1 and TRBJ2-1; D perhaps matches TRBD1 (7 bases). V gave up 4 bases and J gave up 10 bases, with 21 bases separating them. CDR1 and CDR2 from the germline V gene are SGHRS and YFSETQ. The CDR3 runs 15 residues. CDR3 coding DNA: TGCGCCAGCAGCCCGTGGGGACAGTCCGGGAGCGAGCAGTTCTTC. It codes for CASSPWGQSGSEQFF.

The chain couples TRBV28 to TRBJ2-7; no clear D. Germline V gene data show CDR1 as MDHEN and CDR2 as SYDVKM. CDR3 size: 13 residues. V lost 6 bases and J 2 bases, leaving 11 bases between the germline ends. The CDR3 DNA reads TGTGCCAGCAGACCCGGTGCCGCCTACGAGCAGTACTTC. This translates into CASRPGAAYEQYF.

Worth noting for this clone: A much larger clonotype is one base distant, so this may be a read error. The chain uses TRBV2 and TRBJ1-5; unclear D gene. CDR3 length: 14 residues. V lost 2 bases, J lost 0 bases, and 5 bases lay in between. CDR1 is SNHLY, CDR2 FYNNEI, per germline. The CDR3 coding sequence is TGTGCCAGCAGTGAACAGGATAGCAATCAGCCCCAGCATTTT. This encodes CASSEQDSNQPQHF.

The rearrangement joins TRBV15 to TRBJ1-1; D not certain. Germline CDR1 reads LNHNV; CDR2 reads YYDKDF (reference sequence). Deletions cut 5 bases from V and 1 base from J, with 17 bases between. The CDR3 runs 16 residues. DNA for the CDR3: TGTGCCACCAGCCCCAGAAAAGGACGGGCGAACACTGAAGCTTTCTTT. This translates into CATSPRKGRANTEAFF.

Worth noting for this clone: This CDR3 is also generated by other DNA sequences in the sample. V usage is TRBV7-9 and J usage is TRBJ1-1; the D is unclear. Germline V gene sequence: CDR1 SEHNR, CDR2 FQNEAQ (reference sequence). The CDR3 runs to 14 residues. Trimming left V 1 base short and J 4 bases short, with 10 bases between. CDR3 in amino acids: CASSLEGVGTEAFF. CDR3 bases: TGTGCCAGCAGCTTAGAGGGTGTCGGCACTGAAGCTTTCTTT. The whole variable domain, filled in from reference TRBV7-9 and TRBJ1-1, reads DTGVSQNPRHKITKRGQNVTFRCDPISEHNRLYWYRQTLGQGPEFLTYFQNEAQLEKSRLLSDRFSAERPKGSFSTLEIQRTEQGDSAMYLCASSLEGVGTEAFFGQGTRLTVV.

The chain has TRBV5-1 and TRBJ2-1; the match to TRBD2 covers 7 bases. Germline-derived CDR1 and CDR2 are SGHRS and YFSETQ. The CDR3 consists of 15 residues. V lost 1 base and J lost 8; bases outside the gene matches: 9. The CDR3: CASSLRAGDVDEQFF. Written as DNA, the CDR3 is TGCGCCAGCAGCTTGCGCGCGGGAGATGTCGATGAGCAGTTCTTC.

The chain combines TRBV23-1 with TRBJ2-1; no reliable D call. TRBV23-1 is labeled an ORF, and its function is uncertain. V shed 1 base and J shed 5 bases, with 9 bases lying between them. This CDR3 has 14 amino acids. The CDR3 nucleotides read TGCGCCAGCAGTCAATTAGGGCTTCACAATGAGCAGTTCTTC. Translated, it gives CASSQLGLHNEQFF.

The V gene is TRBV4-1, the J gene TRBJ2-1; D gene ambiguous. The CDR3 loop spans 18 amino acids. V was trimmed by 1 base and J by 3 bases, leaving 19 bases between them. From germline, CDR1 is MGHRA and CDR2 YSYEKL. The CDR3 reads CASSQGPIAEIGYNEQFF. For the CDR3, the DNA is TGCGCCAGCAGCCAAGGCCCAATTGCCGAGATAGGCTACAATGAGCAGTTCTTC.

This sequence joins TRBV10-2 and TRBJ1-1; D is perhaps TRBD1 (5 bases). Germline CDR1 WSHSY, CDR2 SAAADI. The CDR3 is made up of 15 amino acids. Trimming took off 8 bases at V and 0 bases at J, with 16 bases between the two ends. The CDR3 region has the DNA TGCGCCAGCGGGCCCACGGGACCGCTGAACACTGAAGCTTTCTTT. It is translated as CASGPTGPLNTEAFF.

This rearrangement joins TRBV5-1 to TRBJ2-1; maybe TRBD2 (6 bases). Germline-derived CDR1 and CDR2 are SGHRS and YFSETQ. Trimming took 4 bases from V and 8 from J, leaving 25 bases between them. This CDR3 is built from 17 residues. CDR3 coding DNA: TGCGCCAGCAGCCGTACGACCGGAGGGATGGAGACCCATGAGCAGTTCTTC. Residues: CASSRTTGGMETHEQFF. Using reference TRBV5-1 and TRBJ2-1 for the parts outside the CDR3, the full variable domain is KAGVTQTPRYLIKTRGQQVTLSCSPISGHRSVSWYQQTPGQGLQFLFEYFSETQRNKGNFPGRFSGRQFSNSRSEMNVSTLELGDSALYLCASSRTTGGMETHEQFFGPGTRLTVL.

This clone was seen once. This sequence joins TRBV5-4 and TRBJ2-3; D gene ambiguous. V shed 2 bases and J shed 4 bases, with 11 bases lying between them. Germline V CDR1 and CDR2: SGHNT, YYREEE (reference sequence). The length of the CDR3 is 14 residues. The CDR3 DNA sequence: TGTGCCAGCAGCTTTGCCGGAGACGCAGATACGCAGTATTTT. Its translation is CASSFAGDADTQYF.

The chain has TRBV5-1 and TRBJ2-2; 13 bases agree with TRBD2. V was pared by 0 bases and J by 6 bases, with 2 bases of the junction left unmatched. Germline CDR1 SGHRS, CDR2 YFSETQ. The CDR3 has 16 amino acids. CDR3 sequence (DNA): TGCGCCAGCAGCTTGGTGACTAGCGGGAGGTCCGGGGAGCTGTTTTTT. Amino acid sequence: CASSLVTSGRSGELFF.

This clone occurred a few times. The V and J genes are TRBV19 and TRBJ2-1, with 9 bases fitting TRBD2. V gave up 0 bases and J gave up 5 bases; unmatched junction bases: 8. The CDR3 covers 17 residues. CDR1 is LNHDA and CDR2 is SQIVND in the germline V gene (reference sequence). CDR3 sequence reads: CASSIDRLAGRHNEQFF. The CDR3 DNA is TGTGCCAGTAGTATAGATCGGCTAGCGGGACGCCACAATGAGCAGTTCTTC.

To note about this clone: The sample has other DNA sequences that encode this CDR3 too. The chain joins TRBV5-1 to TRBJ2-2; 11 bases are shared with TRBD2. In germline, CDR1 is SGHRS, CDR2 YFSETQ. This CDR3 is 16 amino acids long. V was clipped by 2 bases and J by 1 base; unmatched bases: 1. The CDR3 reads CASSFTSGRNTGELFF. The CDR3, as DNA: TGCGCCAGCAGCTTTACTAGCGGGAGGAACACCGGGGAGCTGTTTTTT. Full variable domain (rest looked up from reference TRBV5-1 and TRBJ2-2): KAGVTQTPRYLIKTRGQQVTLSCSPISGHRSVSWYQQTPGQGLQFLFEYFSETQRNKGNFPGRFSGRQFSNSRSEMNVSTLELGDSALYLCASSFTSGRNTGELFFGEGSRLTVL.

About this clone: The sample has other DNA sequences that encode this CDR3 too. V is TRBV19 and J is TRBJ2-3, with 11 nucleotides matching TRBD2. Germline lookup yields CDR1 LNHDA and CDR2 SQIVND (reference sequence). V shed 7 bases, J shed 4 bases, and the junction held 4 bases outside the gene matches. This CDR3 has 14 amino acids. The CDR3 coding sequence is TGTGCCAGTAATAGCGGGAGGGGAGCAGATACGCAGTATTTT. Protein sequence: CASNSGRGADTQYF.

The CDR3 protein is CASSQDPLGWGPSEQYF. CDR3 coding DNA: TGCGCCAGCAGCCAAGATCCCCTCGGATGGGGACCTAGTGAGCAGTACTTC. The rearrangement links TRBV4-3 to TRBJ2-7, with D perhaps being TRBD1 or TRBD2 (5 bases each). CDR1 and CDR2 (germline): LGHNA, YSLEER. V was cut by 0 bases and J by 7 bases, with 22 bases left in between. The CDR3 covers 17 residues.

There are a few counts of this clone. This chain links TRBV6-6 with TRBJ2-7, with a tentative D call TRBD2 (6 bases). CDR1 and CDR2 from the germline V gene are MNHNY and SVGAGI (reference sequence). V lost 6 bases to trimming and J lost 3 bases, with 12 bases between them. The length of the CDR3 is 13 residues. The CDR3 region has the DNA TGTGCCAGCAGCAGGGACTTAAACTACGAGCAGTACTTC. Amino acids: CASSRDLNYEQYF.

The J gene is TRBJ2-6, the V gene TRBV7-2, with 7 nucleotides matching TRBD2. V shed 2 bases, J shed 0 bases, and the junction held 10 bases outside the gene matches. CDR1 and CDR2 from the germline V gene are SGHTA and FQGNSA. CDR3 length: 19 amino acids. CDR3: CASSLQPSGFRSGANVLTF. The CDR3 nucleotides are TGTGCCAGCAGCTTACAGCCTAGCGGATTCCGCTCTGGGGCCAACGTCCTGACTTTC. Drawing the rest from reference TRBV7-2 and TRBJ2-6, the complete variable domain is GAGVSQSPSNKVTEKGKDVELRCDPISGHTALYWYRQSLGQGLEFLIYFQGNSAPDKSGLPSDRFSAERTGGSVSTLTIQRTQQEDSAVYLCASSLQPSGFRSGANVLTFGAGSRLTVL.